This TCR beta chain stems from a study of blood T cell repertoires in COVID-19. Study summary: Spain, Italy and the United States supplied samples that represented acute and convalescent COVID-19. T cells, B-cell-depleted T cells, or PBMCs provided the cDNA or gDNA that served as material.

Unmatched junction bases numbered 4, after V lost 5 bases and J lost 7 bases. This CDR3 is 12 amino acids long. The assay was immunoSEQ multiplex PCR, and TCRdb's table has in-frame clones only and misses some. The sample has around 300,000 clones; under 90% are singletons. Two negative PCRs, clearance, or symptom resolution characterized the recovered Cohort 3 donors. The chain employs TRBV12-3 or TRBV12-4 and TRBJ1-1, with 7 bases matching TRBD1. The sample was PBMCs or T cells enriched from blood (not recorded which). The receptor's source is a woman aged 40 to 49 who had recovered from COVID-19. The DNA for the CDR3 is TGTGCCAGCAGTCCCCAGGGGGTTGAAGCTTTCTTT. This codes for CASSPQGVEAFF.